This TCR beta chain was sequenced for a study of T-cell reconstitution after alpha-beta-depleted transplantation in children. Unique molecular identifiers were incorporated during preparation of the TCRbeta library. TCRdb itself ran the PCR reads through MiXCR, one entry per CDR3 protein. The repertoire consists of more than 400,000 distinct CDR3 sequences, with over 10% occurring once and the leading ten covering 14%. Whole-study results and caveats: A year post-transplant, T-cell counts and diversity derived mostly from newly produced T cells. Several hundred expanded graft clones reportedly gave rise to the alpha-beta T cells present about two months after transplant. Surviving recipient cells, namely T cells and thymic progenitors, were the source of high day-60 TCRbeta diversity in some patients.

The V gene's germline CDR1 is LNHNV and CDR2 YYDKDF (reference sequence). V lost 1 base to trimming and J lost 6 bases; unmatched junction nucleotides: 6. The CDR3 runs to 15 residues. With regard to this clonotype: The antigen is undetermined.

V and J are TRBV15 and TRBJ1-2; TRBD1 matches 9 bases. This sample comprised PBMCs, mostly from graft donor cells, obtained 180 days after TCRalphabeta/CD19-depleted stem cell transplant. The receptor's source is a female patient aged 2 to 10 who had a stem cell transplant for aplastic anemia, so the T cells may come from the graft donor. CDR3 nucleotide sequence: TGTGCCACCAGCAGAGCCTGGAGGGACAGGGATGGCTACACCTTC. Translated: CATSRAWRDRDGYTF.